Presented here are 22 T cell receptor beta chains from one specimen sequenced in a study of shared clonotypes between healthy human individuals. Here immunoSEQ multiplex PCR was the method, and the copy in TCRdb shows in-frame clones only, minus some. The sample gives over 2 million clones, about nine tenths of which show up once; 0.3% to 0.45% is in the top ten. The sequencing input was naive CD4+ T cells from PBMCs. The subset was: CD45RA+ positively selected. Receptors were obtained from a man between 18 and 29 years old in good health. Some clones in this sample may be carry-over from other donors' samples.

This chain connects TRBV6-5 to TRBJ2-4, with TRBD1 matching over 7 bases. Germline V gene data show CDR1 as MNHEY and CDR2 as SVGAGI. The length of the CDR3 is 15 residues. Germline trimming cut 5 bases from V and 1 base from J; bases unmatched to any gene: 5. This chain's CDR3 is CASSTQQGAKNIQYF. The CDR3 DNA follows: TGTGCCAGCAGTACCCAACAGGGGGCCAAAAACATTCAGTACTTC.

The V gene is TRBV7-3, the J gene TRBJ2-7; TRBD2 might be the D (7 bases). The V end was cut by 5 bases, the J end by 6 bases, with 20 bases between. From germline, CDR1 is SGHTA and CDR2 FQGTGA. The length of the CDR3 is 15 residues. CDR3 sequence: CASSPLGGRASEQYF. The CDR3 DNA reads as TGTGCCAGCAGCCCCCTAGGGGGGAGGGCCTCCGAGCAGTACTTC.

This clone was seen a single time. Distinct nucleotide sequences in the sample also encode this CDR3. This sequence joins TRBV29-1 and TRBJ1-4, with 8 bases lining up with TRBD1. Per germline, CDR1 SQVTM and CDR2 ANQGSEA. This CDR3 has 12 amino acids. J gave up 7 bases and V 6 bases, and 4 bases lay outside the gene matches. CDR3 amino acids: CSVGGTGEKLFF. CDR3 bases: TGCAGCGTGGGGGGGACAGGTGAAAAACTGTTTTTT.

This clone was detected only once. The rearrangement links TRBV5-5 to TRBJ2-3, with a weak D call TRBD2 (5 bases). The CDR3 runs to 16 residues. The V gene lost 0 bases and the J gene lost 2 bases, with 13 bases spanning the gap. Germline CDR1 reads SGHKS; CDR2 reads YYEKEE (reference sequence). For the CDR3, the DNA is TGTGCCAGCAGCTTGGGTCCAGCGGTCCTCACAGATACGCAGTATTTT. Encoded protein: CASSLGPAVLTDTQYF.

The J gene is TRBJ1-4, the V gene TRBV9; possible D gene TRBD1, 6 bases. The CDR3 runs to 16 residues. Trimming took 3 bases from V and 8 from J, leaving 20 bases between them. Germline V gene data show CDR1 as SGDLS and CDR2 as YYNGEE. CDR3 region: CASSETTGFGYEKLFF. Here the CDR3 DNA reads TGTGCCAGCAGCGAGACTACAGGGTTTGGCTACGAAAAACTGTTTTTT.

The rearrangement uses TRBV6-6 and TRBJ1-1, with D maybe TRBD1 (5 bases). V dropped 2 bases and J dropped 2 bases, with 6 bases sitting between them. CDR3 length: 13 residues. Germline CDR1 is MNHNY and CDR2 is SVGAGI (reference sequence). CDR3 sequence reads: CASSYDSNTEAFF. The CDR3 nucleotides read TGTGCCAGCAGTTACGACAGTAACACTGAAGCTTTCTTT.

CDR3 in amino acids: CASSDGTSGRGWELFF. As DNA, the CDR3 is TGTGCCAGCAGCGACGGGACTAGCGGGAGAGGGTGGGAGCTGTTTTTT. The chain is built from TRBV5-4 and TRBJ2-2; TRBD2 aligns across 14 bases. Germline CDR1 is SGHNT and CDR2 is YYREEE (reference sequence). The CDR3 has 16 residues. V dropped 4 bases and J dropped 9; count of bases not matched to a gene: 8.

The sample holds one count of this clone. The sample has other DNA sequences that encode this CDR3 too. The V gene is TRBV19, the J gene TRBJ2-7; a possible D gene is TRBD1 (5 bases). Trimming cost V 4 bases and J 3 bases, with 7 bases left between them. The CDR3 sequence is 12 residues long. Germline assignment: CDR1 LNHDA and CDR2 SQIVND (reference sequence). The CDR3: CASSSQGYEQYF. The CDR3 region has the DNA TGTGCCAGTAGTAGCCAGGGCTACGAGCAGTACTTC.

The CDR3 protein is CASSHGQEQETQYF. The CDR3 coding sequence is TGTGCCAGCTCACACGGACAGGAACAAGAGACCCAGTACTTC. The V gene is TRBV18, the J gene TRBJ2-5, with 7 bases identical to TRBD1. V trimming: 4 bases; J trimming: 2 bases; junction bases outside the gene matches: 4. CDR1 KGHSH and CDR2 LQKENI come from the germline V gene. The CDR3 contains 14 residues.

With respect to this clone: Other DNA sequences within the sample encode an identical CDR3. This sequence joins TRBV19 and TRBJ2-1; D unclear. The germline V and J ends were trimmed by 5 bases and 0 bases, with 11 bases remaining between them. The CDR3 is 15 amino acids. Germline CDR1 LNHDA, CDR2 SQIVND (reference sequence). The chain's CDR3 is CASSLAGSSYNEQFF. The CDR3 nucleotides read TGTGCCAGTAGTCTTGCAGGAAGCTCCTACAATGAGCAGTTCTTC.

The chain carries TRBV28 and TRBJ2-5; TRBD1 aligns across 7 bases. The CDR3 contains 15 residues. V gave up 7 bases and J gave up 5 bases; unmatched junction bases: 13. Germline lookup yields CDR1 MDHEN and CDR2 SYDVKM. The CDR3 region has the DNA TGTGCCAGCACCGTCGAAACAGGGGTCTGGGAGACCCAGTACTTC. It codes for CASTVETGVWETQYF.

The CDR3 spells CASSSLSDGEAFF. The CDR3 nucleotides are TGTGCCAGCAGTTCTCTCTCTGACGGAGAAGCTTTCTTT. The gene calls are TRBV27 and TRBJ1-1; D remains unclear. V lost 4 bases to trimming and J lost 8 bases, with 14 bases between them. Germline V lookup: CDR1 MNHEY, CDR2 SMNVEV (reference sequence). This CDR3 region has 13 residues.

This sequence joins TRBV29-1 and TRBJ2-1; maybe TRBD2 (5 bases). V lost 3 bases, J lost 3 bases, and 12 bases lay in between. CDR3 size: 14 residues. Germline V lookup: CDR1 SQVTM, CDR2 ANQGSEA. In DNA, the CDR3 is TGCAGCGTTGAGGCCGGGAAGTTCTACAATGAGCAGTTCTTC. It yields the protein CSVEAGKFYNEQFF.

This chain uses TRBV25-1 with TRBJ2-1, with 8 bases aligning to TRBD1. Germline V gene data show CDR1 as MGHDK and CDR2 as SYGVNS. V gave up 7 bases and J gave up 7 bases; unmatched junction bases: 9. The CDR3 contains 14 residues. The CDR3 here is CASTGQGRWNEQFF. CDR3 nucleotide sequence: TGTGCCAGCACCGGACAGGGTAGATGGAATGAGCAGTTCTTC.

The chain couples TRBV7-9 to TRBJ2-2; D is perhaps TRBD2 (6 bases). Trimming took off 5 bases at V and 5 bases at J, with 15 bases between the two ends. Germline V gene data show CDR1 as SEHNR and CDR2 as FQNEAQ (reference sequence). The CDR3 length is 15 residues. The CDR3 here is CASSPPRGGTGELFF. The CDR3 DNA follows: TGTGCCAGCAGCCCCCCAAGGGGAGGTACCGGGGAGCTGTTTTTT.

The CDR3 is CASSIAGVRGQPQHF. The CDR3 DNA reads as TGTGCCAGTAGTATAGCTGGGGTCAGGGGCCAGCCCCAGCATTTT. The chain joins TRBV19 to TRBJ1-5; D is perhaps TRBD1 (6 bases). Germline V lookup: CDR1 LNHDA, CDR2 SQIVND (reference sequence). The V end lost 1 base, the J end lost 7 bases, and 14 bases lay between the germline ends. There are 15 residues in the CDR3.

This chain joins TRBV7-3 and TRBJ1-1; D is perhaps TRBD1 (5 bases). Trimming left V 2 bases short and J 1 base short, with 8 bases between. This CDR3 comprises 14 residues. Germline V gives CDR1 SGHTA, CDR2 FQGTGA. The CDR3 reads CASSLQGRNTEAFF. CDR3 bases: TGTGCCAGCAGCTTACAGGGCAGGAACACTGAAGCTTTCTTT.

A single count supports this clone. The V call is TRBV5-1, the J call TRBJ1-3, with 8 bases identical to TRBD1. This CDR3 comprises 17 residues. The V gene end was trimmed by 4 bases and the J gene end by 4 bases; junction bases not matched to a gene: 13. Germline V gives CDR1 SGHRS, CDR2 YFSETQ. This CDR3 reads CASSRGAGQGGGNTIYF. DNA of the CDR3: TGCGCCAGCAGCCGAGGGGCCGGACAGGGTGGCGGAAACACCATATATTTT.

The chain uses TRBV5-1 and TRBJ1-2; 7 positions match TRBD1. The J segment lost 5 bases and the V segment lost 4 bases, leaving 8 bases of the junction unmatched. From germline, CDR1 is SGHRS and CDR2 YFSETQ. There are 14 residues in the CDR3. The CDR3 protein is CASSQTDRRYGYTF. In nucleotides, the CDR3 is TGCGCCAGCAGCCAGACGGACAGGCGGTATGGCTACACCTTC.

This clone was seen a few times. The sample carries other DNA sequences with the same CDR3. This chain uses TRBV5-1 with TRBJ1-1; D is unclear. This CDR3 contains 12 residues. Trimming took 3 bases from V and 4 from J, leaving 7 bases between them. Germline lookup yields CDR1 SGHRS and CDR2 YFSETQ. The CDR3 reads CASSSPGTEAFF. The CDR3 coding sequence is TGCGCCAGCAGCTCCCCGGGCACTGAAGCTTTCTTT.

The chain combines TRBV28 with TRBJ2-2; TRBD1 matches at 9 bases. The J segment lost 3 bases and the V segment lost 10 bases, leaving 6 bases of the junction unmatched. CDR1 and CDR2 from the germline V gene are MDHEN and SYDVKM. The CDR3 extends over 14 amino acids. As DNA, the CDR3 is TGTGCCACCGCCGGGACAGGGCACACCGGGGAGCTGTTTTTT. As protein: CATAGTGHTGELFF.

The V gene is TRBV5-4, the J gene TRBJ2-3; perhaps TRBD2 as D (5 bases). Deletions cut 2 bases from V and 3 bases from J, with 10 bases between. The CDR3 has 14 residues. The germline V gene has CDR1 SGHNT and CDR2 YYREEE (reference sequence). DNA for the CDR3: TGTGCCAGCAGCTTACTCGGGGAAACAGATACGCAGTATTTT. This gives the protein CASSLLGETDTQYF.